Sequencing of this T cell receptor beta chain was carried out in a study of T cell responses to AZD1222 COVID-19 vaccine. Method: immunoSEQ multiplex PCR; TCRdb's copy keeps in-frame clones and lacks some. The sample contains more than 100,000 clones, 92% of which appear only once. The V and J ends lost 1 base and 4 bases, in that order; junction bases with no gene match: 6. Germline loops: CDR1 GTSNPN, CDR2 SVGIG (reference sequence). This CDR3 is built from 15 residues. For this clone: Its target is not known.

General study findings and limits: White British people made up most donors, females outnumbered males, and clonal diversity was possibly underestimated. Nearly half of unique spike-specific TCRs reportedly avoided B.1.351 and B.1.1.7 mutated regions.

This receptor was taken from an adult in good health. The chain uses TRBV30 and TRBJ1-2; TRBD1 matches at 10 bases. This specimen was peripheral blood, taken on day 0 of AZD1222 vaccination. CDR3 residues: CAWSETGGYVYGYTF. The CDR3 DNA reads TGTGCCTGGAGTGAGACAGGGGGCTATGTCTATGGCTACACCTTC.